This is a list of T cell receptor beta chains from one sample in a study of blood T cells in healthy people across ages. TCRdb re-analysed the 5' RACE reads in MiXCR, keeping a single row per CDR3 protein. The sample yields approximately 780,000 distinct CDR3 sequences, under 30% seen once. These data also formed part of another study, on T cells of mothers and their children.

Sequences were obtained from blood. The receptor set was obtained from a boy aged 5-17 years in good health. The CDR3 runs from the conserved cysteine through the conserved F or W. Each record gives: clone size, V gene, J gene, D gene, CDR3 DNA, CDR3 protein. A D gene is named only where the DNA matches it firmly. Size values are once, few and many counts, or a class for expanded clones, and some rows have none.

NA	TRBV7-6	TRBJ2-1	TRBD2	TGTGCCAGCAGCTTAGGGCGGGGGGGAGAGTACTCCTACAATGAGCAGTTCTTC	CASSLGRGGEYSYNEQFF
NA	TRBV4-1	TRBJ1-1	NA	TGCGCCAGCAGCCGGGATTTCAGGGAGAACACTGAAGCTTTCTTT	CASSRDFRENTEAFF
few	TRBV2	TRBJ2-4	TRBD2	TGTGCCAGTCGATTACCGAGCGGGGAAAACATTCAGTACTTC	CASRLPSGENIQYF
NA	TRBV4-1	TRBJ2-5	TRBD1	TGCGCCAGCAGCCAGGACAGGGTACGGGAGACCCAGTACTTC	CASSQDRVRETQYF
few	TRBV28	TRBJ1-2	NA	TGTGCCAGCAGTACTCAGGGGTATGGCTACACCTTC	CASSTQGYGYTF
NA	TRBV10-3	TRBJ2-7	NA	TGTGCCATCAGTGCAGGGGACGAGCAGTACTTC	CAISAGDEQYF
many	TRBV13	TRBJ2-7	NA	TGTGCCAGCAGCTTAGGTAGCGGTGGGGGTACCTACGAGCAGTACTTC	CASSLGSGGGTYEQYF
NA	TRBV4-1	TRBJ2-3	NA	TGCGCCAGCAGCCAATTATCAGGGGGGTCCACAGATACGCAGTATTTT	CASSQLSGGSTDTQYF
few	TRBV11-2	TRBJ2-7	NA	TGTGCCAGCAGCTTAGTGGGGGCAAACGAGCAGTACTTC	CASSLVGANEQYF
NA	TRBV12-3/TRBV12-4	TRBJ1-5	TRBD1	TGTGCCAGCAGATCTAATTCCGGGACAGGGTTAGGACAGCCCCAGCATTTT	CASRSNSGTGLGQPQHF